Described below is a single TCR beta chain sequence and its context. This CDR3 region has 12 residues. Germline values: CDR1 SNHLY, CDR2 FYNNEI. V dropped 6 bases and J dropped 10 bases, with 12 bases sitting between them. The data were obtained in a study of blood T cell repertoires in COVID-19. As for the study in general: COVID-19 samples from acute and convalescent phases originated in the United States, Italy and Spain. The analysed material was cDNA or gDNA that came from T cells, B-cell-depleted T cells, or PBMCs.

Authors' processing steps: Researchers report that nucleated cell counts were estimated from reference gene primer amplification. Measured with immunoSEQ multiplex PCR; TCRdb has only the in-frame clones, and not every one. The V and J calls and clone size come from that table; D and trimming were worked out from the DNA. The repertoire holds 30,000 or so clones, with 90% as singletons. The source is a man aged 55-75 years with active COVID-19. The sequenced sample consisted of peripheral blood. The chain recombines TRBV2 with TRBJ1-4; no clear D. CDR3: CASREGSGKLFF. CDR3 DNA sequence: TGTGCCAGCAGGGAGGGTTCGGGAAAACTGTTTTTT.